The 31 T cell receptor beta chains listed next were all sequenced from one sample in a study of OX40 agonist ivuxolimab in advanced cancers. Profiled with immunoSEQ multiplex PCR; TCRdb holds only in-frame clones, not every one. The sample records more than 60,000 clones, 87% being singletons. Sequencing used CD4+ or CD8+ T cells sorted from blood, obtained in a trial of the OX40 agonist ivuxolimab. The receptors derive from an adult with an advanced solid tumor such as melanoma, head and neck, liver or kidney cancer.

The chain uses TRBV28 and TRBJ2-4; the D is unclear. The CDR3 is made up of 16 amino acids. Per germline, CDR1 MDHEN and CDR2 SYDVKM. Trimming left V 4 bases short and J 0 bases short, with 13 bases between. Here the CDR3 reads CASSSPGDLAKNIQYF. The CDR3 DNA follows: TGTGCCAGCAGTTCCCCGGGCGACTTAGCCAAAAACATTCAGTACTTC. Based on the CDR3 plus reference TRBV28 and TRBJ2-4, the full variable domain is DVKVTQSSRYLVKRTGEKVFLECVQDMDHENMFWYRQDPGLGLRLIYFSYDVKMKEKGDIPEGYSVSREKKERFSLILESASTNQTSMYLCASSSPGDLAKNIQYFGAGTRLSVL.

V and J are TRBV2 and TRBJ2-7; D is ambiguous. This CDR3 comprises 12 residues. Trimming took off 8 bases at V and 0 bases at J, with 8 bases between the two ends. The V gene's germline CDR1 is SNHLY and CDR2 FYNNEI. CDR3 residues: CASGGFSYEQYF. The DNA of the CDR3 is TGTGCCAGCGGTGGCTTCTCCTACGAGCAGTACTTC.

The chain has TRBV28 and TRBJ2-5; D possibly uses TRBD1 or TRBD2 (5 bases each). The ends were cut back, 4 bases at V and 2 bases at J, with 14 bases in the middle. The CDR3 loop spans 15 amino acids. Looked up from germline, CDR1 is MDHEN and CDR2 is SYDVKM. This CDR3 reads CASSSYSGTQETQYF. In DNA form, the CDR3 reads TGTGCCAGCAGTTCATATAGTGGGACGCAAGAGACCCAGTACTTC.

This chain links TRBV11-2 with TRBJ2-7; tentative D call: TRBD1 (5 bases). CDR1 is SGHAT, CDR2 FQNNGV, per germline. The CDR3 length is 16 residues. The ends were cut back, 4 bases at V and 3 bases at J, with 19 bases in the middle. CDR3 nucleotides: TGTGCCAGCAGCTCGCCAAACTCCCTCCAGGGCTACGAGCAGTACTTC. It codes for CASSSPNSLQGYEQYF.

This rearrangement joins TRBV10-3 to TRBJ2-7; D perhaps matches TRBD1 (5 bases). Germline values: CDR1 ENHRY, CDR2 SYGVKD. The CDR3 has 13 residues. V dropped 4 bases and J dropped 3 bases, with 10 bases sitting between them. DNA for the CDR3: TGTGCCATCAGTGGAAGGGGTAACTACGAGCAGTACTTC. Translation: CAISGRGNYEQYF.

This sequence joins TRBV5-1 and TRBJ2-3, with D perhaps matching TRBD1 or TRBD2 (6 bases each). Per germline, CDR1 SGHRS and CDR2 YFSETQ. Trimming left V 4 bases short and J 5 bases short, with 17 bases between. The CDR3 totals 15 residues. In DNA form, the CDR3 reads TGCGCCAGCAGCCCGGAGGGGGGAGAGCAAGATACGCAGTATTTT. This encodes CASSPEGGEQDTQYF.

The chain couples TRBV7-9 to TRBJ2-7; 7 bases are shared with TRBD1. Looked up from germline, CDR1 is SEHNR and CDR2 is FQNEAQ (reference sequence). The V and J ends lost 5 bases and 2 bases, in that order; junction bases with no gene match: 6. The CDR3 is made up of 14 amino acids. This CDR3 is CASSPGTAPYEQYF. The CDR3 coding sequence is TGTGCCAGCAGCCCCGGGACAGCTCCCTACGAGCAGTACTTC.

The gene calls are TRBV19 and TRBJ2-1; no definite D call. The CDR3 spans 13 residues. CDR1 LNHDA and CDR2 SQIVND come from the germline V gene (reference sequence). The ends were cut back, 6 bases at V and 0 bases at J, with 6 bases in the middle. The CDR3, as DNA: TGTGCCAGTAGCCCCAGCTCCTACAATGAGCAGTTCTTC. Its translation: CASSPSSYNEQFF.

V and J are TRBV2 and TRBJ2-2; unclear D gene. CDR3 size: 14 residues. Trimming took off 1 base at V and 3 bases at J, with 6 bases between the two ends. The germline CDR1 and CDR2 sequences are SNHLY and FYNNEI. The CDR3 loop is CASSEVLDTGELFF. CDR3 coding DNA: TGTGCCAGCAGTGAAGTACTTGACACCGGGGAGCTGTTTTTT.

This clone was counted once. The V gene is TRBV18, the J gene TRBJ2-5, with D uncertain. This CDR3 has 14 residues. V was pared by 1 base and J by 5 bases, with 11 bases between. CDR1 and CDR2 from the germline V gene are KGHSH and LQKENI. The CDR3 bases are TGTGCCAGCTCACCACAGAGGCAGGTGGAGACCCAGTACTTC. It specifies CASSPQRQVETQYF.

The chain couples TRBV29-1 to TRBJ1-3, with D hard to call. V was clipped by 4 bases and J by 0 bases, with 10 bases between them. Germline CDR1 is SQVTM and CDR2 is ANQGSEA. CDR3 length equals 14 residues. CDR3 nucleotide sequence: TGCAGCGTTGTATCGGGTTACTCTGGAAACACCATATATTTT. Its translation: CSVVSGYSGNTIYF.

This chain connects TRBV5-1 to TRBJ2-5; no definite D call. V dropped 4 bases and J dropped 0 bases, with 7 bases sitting between them. This CDR3 has 13 amino acids. CDR1 is SGHRS, CDR2 YFSETQ, per germline. The CDR3 DNA follows: TGCGCCAGCAGCGAGATGTACCAAGAGACCCAGTACTTC. Its translation is CASSEMYQETQYF.

This clone came up once. The rearrangement uses TRBV4-1 and TRBJ1-3; D uncertain. V lost 2 bases, J lost 6 bases, and 11 bases lay in between. Germline V lookup: CDR1 MGHRA, CDR2 YSYEKL. This CDR3 spans 14 amino acids. The CDR3 DNA follows: TGCGCCAGCAGCCAAACGCCTTTCCCAAACACCATATATTTT. This codes for CASSQTPFPNTIYF.

This clone was observed once. The chain is built from TRBV10-1 and TRBJ2-5; no firm D call. The CDR3 totals 14 residues. Trimming took off 5 bases at V and 5 bases at J, with 15 bases between the two ends. Germline V CDR1 and CDR2: WNHNN, SYGVQD (reference sequence). CDR3 in amino acids: CASSRGSTPETQYF. The CDR3 DNA is TGCGCCAGCAGTCGAGGTTCGACCCCCGAGACCCAGTACTTC.

V and J are TRBV6-5 and TRBJ2-7, with 7 bases aligning to TRBD1. In germline, CDR1 is MNHEY, CDR2 SVGAGI. With V trimmed by 3 bases and J by 3 bases, 5 bases remained unmatched. The CDR3 runs 14 residues. The CDR3 sequence is CASSYATGDYEQYF. The CDR3 DNA is TGTGCCAGCAGTTATGCTACAGGGGACTACGAGCAGTACTTC.

The V call is TRBV6-6, the J call TRBJ2-7; possibly TRBD2 for D (5 bases). This CDR3 has 16 amino acids. Trimming took off 2 bases at V and 2 bases at J, with 16 bases between the two ends. CDR1 is MNHNY and CDR2 is SVGAGI in the germline V gene (reference sequence). The CDR3 bases are TGTGCCAGCAGTTACGTTCCCCCTAGCCTTGCCTACGAGCAGTACTTC. It yields the protein CASSYVPPSLAYEQYF.

This clone was observed a single time. The chain couples TRBV11-3 to TRBJ1-5, with D tentatively TRBD1 (6 bases). Trimming cost V 1 base and J 0 bases, with 19 bases left between them. The germline gives CDR1 SGHNT, CDR2 YENEEA. The CDR3 loop spans 19 amino acids. This CDR3 reads CASSLGGTTLPGSNQPQHF. For the CDR3, the DNA is TGTGCCAGCAGCTTAGGCGGGACAACTCTCCCCGGTAGCAATCAGCCCCAGCATTTT.

The chain employs TRBV18 and TRBJ2-1; TRBD2 matches at 7 bases. CDR1 and CDR2 (germline): KGHSH, LQKENI. The V and J ends lost 2 bases and 7 bases, in that order; junction bases with no gene match: 11. The CDR3 has 16 residues. The CDR3 loop reads CASSPGLGRLANEQFF. The CDR3 DNA reads as TGTGCCAGCTCACCAGGCCTGGGCCGACTAGCAAATGAGCAGTTCTTC.

The rearrangement uses TRBV7-9 and TRBJ2-3; D unclear. The CDR3 has 14 residues. Germline assignment: CDR1 SEHNR and CDR2 FQNEAQ (reference sequence). Between the trimmed V and J ends, which lost 2 bases and 0 bases, there was a span of 6 bases. CDR3 sequence (DNA): TGTGCCAGCAGCTTATATGACAGCACAGATACGCAGTATTTT. Protein: CASSLYDSTDTQYF.

CDR3 bases: TGTGCCAGCAGCCGACAGGGAGGAGGCACCGGGGAGCTGTTTTTT. As protein: CASSRQGGGTGELFF. V usage is TRBV7-2 and J usage is TRBJ2-2, with D perhaps matching TRBD1 (7 bases). This CDR3 region has 15 residues. Germline V gene lookup returns CDR1 SGHTA and CDR2 FQGNSA. V was cut by 5 bases and J by 4 bases, with 14 bases left in between.

V and J are TRBV7-2 and TRBJ2-7; no clear D gene. The CDR3 runs 14 residues. The germline V gene has CDR1 SGHTA and CDR2 FQGNSA. With 1 base removed from V and 3 bases from J, the gap between germline ends came to 10 bases. Here the CDR3 DNA reads TGTGCCAGCAGCTTAGTGGTACCCTACTACGAGCAGTACTTC. Translated, it gives CASSLVVPYYEQYF.

The gene calls are TRBV7-9 and TRBJ1-2; no reliable D call. Trimming stripped 1 base from V and 0 bases from J, with 9 bases between. CDR3 size: 15 residues. The germline CDR1 and CDR2 sequences are SEHNR and FQNEAQ (reference sequence). DNA of the CDR3: TGTGCCAGCAGCTTAGAGCTCAGCCCTAACTATGGCTACACCTTC. Its translation: CASSLELSPNYGYTF.

The rearrangement joins TRBV10-2 to TRBJ1-1, with a tentative D call TRBD1 (6 bases). There are 13 residues in the CDR3. Germline assignment: CDR1 WSHSY and CDR2 SAAADI. Deletions cut 3 bases from V and 1 base from J, with 6 bases between. The CDR3 sequence: CASSDRGNTEAFF. The CDR3 DNA sequence: TGCGCCAGCAGTGACAGGGGGAACACTGAAGCTTTCTTT.

The chain uses TRBV5-5 and TRBJ1-2, with D possibly matching TRBD1 (5 bases). The CDR3 is 13 amino acids. The V and J ends lost 5 bases and 8 bases respectively, with 16 bases between them. CDR1 SGHKS and CDR2 YYEKEE come from the germline V gene (reference sequence). The CDR3 DNA follows: TGTGCCAGCAGTCCACAGGCGCGCCGGGGCTACACCTTC. Translated, it gives CASSPQARRGYTF.

The chain is built from TRBV5-4 and TRBJ2-3; tentative D call: TRBD2 (6 bases). The CDR3 loop spans 15 amino acids. Germline V lookup: CDR1 SGHNT, CDR2 YYREEE (reference sequence). The V gene lost 3 bases and the J gene lost 1 base, with 12 bases spanning the gap. CDR3 sequence reads: CASSSGGGGTDTQYF. The CDR3 DNA sequence: TGTGCCAGCAGCTCAGGCGGAGGGGGCACAGATACGCAGTATTTT.

The chain links TRBV19 to TRBJ2-5; 7 nucleotides match TRBD2. The better agreement between TRBJ2-7 and the DNA end casts doubt on the J call. Germline CDR1 is LNHDA and CDR2 is SQIVND (reference sequence). The CDR3 covers 13 residues. The CDR3 here is CASKRAGAYEQYF. The CDR3 DNA reads as TGTGCCAGTAAGAGGGCGGGAGCCTACGAGCAGTACTTC.

V usage is TRBV11-3 and J usage is TRBJ2-1; 9 bases are shared with TRBD2. Trimming took 6 bases from V and 7 from J; bases not matched to a gene: 10. The CDR3 runs 15 residues. Germline CDR1 SGHNT, CDR2 YENEEA. CDR3 in amino acids: CASSKGLAGRNEQFF. CDR3 DNA sequence: TGTGCCAGCAGTAAAGGGCTAGCGGGAAGAAATGAGCAGTTCTTC.

The rearrangement uses TRBV5-4 and TRBJ2-1; 15 nucleotides line up with TRBD2. The CDR3 is made up of 17 amino acids. Germline values: CDR1 SGHNT, CDR2 YYREEE (reference sequence). V shed 4 bases and J 2 bases; nucleotides not matched to a gene: 4. CDR3 sequence: CASSHGLAGGPYNEQFF. The CDR3 DNA sequence: TGTGCCAGCAGCCATGGACTAGCGGGAGGGCCCTACAATGAGCAGTTCTTC.

This clone was counted a few times. This chain joins TRBV12-5 and TRBJ1-4; no definite D call. V was clipped by 6 bases and J by 5 bases, with 7 bases between them. Germline V lookup: CDR1 LGHNT, CDR2 FRNRAP. The CDR3 totals 12 residues. CDR3: CASGGVNEKLFF. For the CDR3, the DNA is TGTGCTAGTGGGGGAGTCAATGAAAAACTGTTTTTT. The entire variable domain, with the rest obtained from reference TRBV12-5 and TRBJ1-4, is as follows: DARVTQTPRHKVTEMGQEVTMRCQPILGHNTVFWYRQTMMQGLELLAYFRNRAPLDDSGMPKDRFSAEMPDATLATLKIQPSEPRDSAVYFCASGGVNEKLFFGSGTQLSVL.

The rearrangement uses TRBV28 and TRBJ2-7; D not certain. The germline V gene encodes CDR1 MDHEN and CDR2 SYDVKM. Trimming took 6 bases from V and 4 from J, leaving 7 bases between them. The CDR3 totals 11 residues. This CDR3 is CASRERYEQYF. In DNA, the CDR3 is TGTGCCAGCAGGGAACGATACGAGCAGTACTTC.

J is TRBJ2-7 and V is TRBV5-4; 11 nucleotides agree with TRBD1. Germline-derived CDR1 and CDR2 are SGHNT and YYREEE (reference sequence). The CDR3 consists of 15 residues. After removal of 3 bases from V and 0 bases from J, the junction contained 2 bases not matched to a gene. DNA for the CDR3: TGTGCCAGCAGCTGGGACAGGGGGACCTCCTACGAGCAGTACTTC. This codes for CASSWDRGTSYEQYF.